The source of this TCR beta chain is a study of identical twins. Unique molecular identifiers were present on the cDNA, and a universal primer site came from template switching. TCRdb re-called the 5' RACE reads through MiXCR, storing one row per CDR3 protein. The table has 470,000 or so distinct CDR3 sequences, around 24% seen once. CDR3 size: 14 residues. The V gene end was trimmed by 7 bases and the J gene end by 2 bases; junction bases not matched to a gene: 8. Germline V lookup: CDR1 MNHNS, CDR2 SASEGT. These data were also filed under a second study, of T cells expressing NK-cell markers. That work contributes: The TCR beta repertoires were obtained from sorted CD3+CD56+NKG2C+, CD3+CD56+NKG2C- and CD3+CD56-NKG2C+ T cells. HCMV serostatus: seven of eight sequenced donors positive, one negative. These same clonotypes (in several donors) also led the CD3+CD56-NKG2C+ fraction.

The chain carries TRBV6-1 and TRBJ2-7; 7 nucleotides align to TRBD1. The TCR originated in a woman under 30 in good health. The sequenced sample consisted of CD4+ T cells sorted from blood. The CDR3 DNA reads TGTGCCAGCACTCCAAGACAGGGTACCTACGAGCAGTACTTC. Translated: CASTPRQGTYEQYF.